One and the same sample provided the 5 T cell receptor beta chains below, sequenced in a study of blood T cells in healthy people across ages (dated by TCRdb to the mid-2010s). Receptor libraries were prepared by 5' RACE. The second PCR ran for roughly 7 to 11 cycles and used a J-beta primer mix along with a sample-barcoded 5' primer. TCRdb ran its own pipeline on the public reads, namely fastp trimming at Q25 and MiXCR clone calling, and kept in-frame beta chains. Rows with one shared CDR3 protein collapse into an entry with the most common genes and DNA. This sample is represented by approximately 2,000,000 distinct CDR3 sequences; about two fifths of them were singletons. Roughly 23% of the sample is in the top ten clones. The sample consisted of blood. These receptors were obtained from a human donor in good health.

Worth noting for this clonotype: Sequence at one end of the junction differs from germline and may be a read error. The V call is TRBV15, the J call TRBJ2-3; D not certain. The CDR3 runs to 17 residues. CDR1 and CDR2 (germline): LNHNV, YYDKDF (reference sequence). The CDR3 protein is CATSRGSLGPRTDTQYF. CDR3 DNA: TGTGCCACCAGCAGAGGCTCCCTCGGACCCCGCACGGATACGCAGTATTTT.

This clonotype was seen many times. V and J are TRBV29-1 and TRBJ2-7; D ambiguous. Trimming stripped 6 bases from V and 1 base from J, with 10 bases between. The CDR3 extends over 12 amino acids. The germline V gene encodes CDR1 SQVTM and CDR2 ANQGSEA. Written as DNA, the CDR3 is TGCAGCGTGGAAACCTCTTCCTACGAGCAGTACTTC. This translates into CSVETSSYEQYF.

The rearrangement links TRBV28 to TRBJ1-6; 9 bases match TRBD1. V trimming: 5 bases; J trimming: 7 bases; junction bases outside the gene matches: 6. Germline V CDR1 and CDR2: MDHEN, SYDVKM. The CDR3 covers 15 residues. CDR3 sequence: CASSGQGLGNSPLHF. The CDR3, as DNA: TGTGCCAGCAGTGGACAGGGGCTCGGGAATTCACCCCTCCACTTT.

The chain links TRBV4-2 to TRBJ2-3; the D gene could be TRBD1 or TRBD2 (5 bases each). This CDR3 spans 17 amino acids. V lost 4 bases to trimming and J lost 0 bases, with 17 bases between them. The germline V gene encodes CDR1 LGHNA and CDR2 YNFKEQ. The DNA of the CDR3 is TGTGCCAGCAGCCCCCCCCTTGGGGGAGTTAGCACAGATACGCAGTATTTT. As protein: CASSPPLGGVSTDTQYF.

This clonotype was detected a few times. J is TRBJ1-6 and V is TRBV28; D remains unclear. Germline CDR1 MDHEN, CDR2 SYDVKM. Trimming removed 3 bases from V and 0 bases from J, with 9 bases in between. This CDR3 spans 16 amino acids. This CDR3 is CASSFGLFSYNSPLHF. The DNA of the CDR3 is TGTGCCAGCAGTTTCGGACTTTTCTCCTATAATTCACCCCTCCACTTT.